The 15 T cell receptor beta chains presented below share a single source sample, sequenced in a study of blood T cell repertoires in COVID-19. Sequencing was performed with immunoSEQ multiplex PCR; in TCRdb, only in-frame clones are kept and a portion is missing. This table has approximately 310,000 clones, around 90% appearing once. The specimen was PBMCs or T cells enriched from blood (not recorded which). The receptors shown here come from a man between 60 and 75 years old who had recovered from COVID-19.

This clone was seen more than once but under ten times. Because the CDR3's place on the DNA is in doubt, the DNA is left out and the CDR3 is given as listed by TCRdb. The chain carries TRBV21-1 and TRBJ1-3; the table assigns TRBD1, which was not confirmed against the DNA. TRBV21-1 is shown as a pseudogene. The CDR3 spans 17 amino acids, including both terminal residues. The CDR3 loop reads CASSCWDRVGSGNTIYF.

The chain recombines TRBV28 with TRBJ1-5; no clear D gene. Per germline, CDR1 MDHEN and CDR2 SYDVKM. The CDR3 runs 17 residues. Trimming took 4 bases from V and 0 from J, leaving 16 bases between them. CDR3 DNA sequence: TGTGCCAGCAGTTCCTCGACAAACACCTATAGCAATCAGCCCCAGCATTTT. This gives the protein CASSSSTNTYSNQPQHF.

CDR3: CASSPGQGNINEQYF. The DNA for the CDR3 is TGCGCCAGCAGCCCCGGACAGGGAAACATTAACGAGCAGTACTTC. This rearrangement joins TRBV5-1 to TRBJ2-7; TRBD1 aligns across 8 bases. Germline V gene lookup returns CDR1 SGHRS and CDR2 YFSETQ. The ends lost 4 bases at V and 5 bases at J; junction bases unmatched: 11. The length of the CDR3 is 15 residues.

This sequence joins TRBV24-1 and TRBJ1-5; 7 positions agree with TRBD1. The length of the CDR3 is 16 residues. With V trimmed by 4 bases and J by 10 bases, 15 bases remained unmatched. Germline assignment: CDR1 KGHDR and CDR2 SFDVKD. The CDR3 DNA reads as TGTGCCACCAGTGACTTCCGGGACAGAGCCTTCCCTCCCCAGCATTTT. Protein sequence: CATSDFRDRAFPPQHF.

This chain uses TRBV27 with TRBJ2-7, with 10 bases lining up with TRBD2. This CDR3 has 16 amino acids. V dropped 2 bases and J dropped 4; count of bases not matched to a gene: 8. Germline assignment: CDR1 MNHEY and CDR2 SMNVEV (reference sequence). Here the CDR3 DNA reads TGTGCCAGCAGTTTAGGGGCCGGGACTAGCGAATACGAGCAGTACTTC. Its protein is CASSLGAGTSEYEQYF.

The rearrangement uses TRBV5-1 and TRBJ1-6; 7 bases fit TRBD1. Germline lookup yields CDR1 SGHRS and CDR2 YFSETQ. This CDR3 is 15 amino acids long. Germline trimming cut 4 bases from V and 8 bases from J; bases unmatched to any gene: 9. The CDR3 DNA follows: TGCGCCAGCAGCCTGTCGAGACAGGGAGATTCACCCCTCCACTTT. This codes for CASSLSRQGDSPLHF. Variable domain in full (rest from reference TRBV5-1 and TRBJ1-6): KAGVTQTPRYLIKTRGQQVTLSCSPISGHRSVSWYQQTPGQGLQFLFEYFSETQRNKGNFPGRFSGRQFSNSRSEMNVSTLELGDSALYLCASSLSRQGDSPLHFGNGTRLTVT.

This clone turned up a few times. The chain couples TRBV5-1 to TRBJ1-3, with D unclear. The CDR3 contains 12 residues. The V and J ends lost 2 bases and 4 bases respectively, with 4 bases between them. Germline V lookup: CDR1 SGHRS, CDR2 YFSETQ. Here the CDR3 DNA reads TGCGCCAGCAGCTTAGAGGGAAACACCATATATTTT. Translation: CASSLEGNTIYF.

CDR3 DNA sequence: TGTGCCAGCAGCTTGGCCTTCAGGCTATACAATGAGCAGTTCTTC. Residues: CASSLAFRLYNEQFF. The chain is built from TRBV5-4 and TRBJ2-1, with D unresolved. The germline CDR1 and CDR2 sequences are SGHNT and YYREEE (reference sequence). The CDR3 has 15 amino acids. The germline V and J ends were trimmed by 0 bases and 4 bases, with 11 bases remaining between them.

The chain joins TRBV30 to TRBJ2-1; the D gene is possibly TRBD1 (6 bases). V shed 4 bases and J shed 0 bases, with 10 bases lying between them. The germline CDR1 and CDR2 sequences are GTSNPN and SVGIG (reference sequence). The CDR3 is made up of 14 amino acids. The DNA for the CDR3 is TGTGCCTGGACTCAAGGGGGCTCCTACAATGAGCAGTTCTTC. Translated, it gives CAWTQGGSYNEQFF.

The chain uses TRBV28 and TRBJ1-3; D possibly corresponds to TRBD1 (5 bases). V was pared by 4 bases and J by 1 base, with 8 bases between. Germline CDR1 and CDR2: MDHEN and SYDVKM. This CDR3 has 14 residues. The CDR3 bases are TGTGCCAGCAGTTCCCGGGGGTCTGGAAACACCATATATTTT. This sequence encodes CASSSRGSGNTIYF.

The chain joins TRBV9 to TRBJ1-1, with D unclear. The ends were cut back, 0 bases at V and 4 bases at J, with 7 bases in the middle. Germline CDR1 reads SGDLS; CDR2 reads YYNGEE. The CDR3 spans 13 residues. As DNA, the CDR3 is TGTGCCAGCAGCGTAGCAGTCGCCACTGAAGCTTTCTTT. Translated: CASSVAVATEAFF.

V and J are TRBV5-4 and TRBJ2-7; tentative D call: TRBD2 (6 bases). Trimming left V 0 bases short and J 7 bases short, with 20 bases between. The CDR3 is made up of 16 amino acids. The germline gives CDR1 SGHNT, CDR2 YYREEE (reference sequence). Written as DNA, the CDR3 is TGTGCCAGCAGCTTGGAAGGTACGAGAGGGACTGGAGAGCAGTACTTC. Translation gives CASSLEGTRGTGEQYF.

The chain carries TRBV6-2 or TRBV6-3 and TRBJ2-1, with 8 bases fitting TRBD1. The CDR3 extends over 14 amino acids. Germline V lookup: CDR1 MNHEY, CDR2 SVGEGT. V lost 2 bases to trimming and J lost 5 bases; unmatched junction nucleotides: 2. CDR3: CASSYRTGNNEQFF. As DNA, the CDR3 is TGTGCCAGCAGTTACAGGACAGGGAACAATGAGCAGTTCTTC.

This chain uses TRBV7-3 with TRBJ2-5, with TRBD1 matching over 8 bases. V lost 4 bases and J lost 5; bases outside the gene matches: 6. Germline V gene lookup returns CDR1 SGHTA and CDR2 FQGTGA. The CDR3 loop spans 14 amino acids. CDR3 sequence: CASSSDRGQETQYF. In DNA form, the CDR3 reads TGTGCCAGCAGCTCAGACAGGGGTCAGGAGACCCAGTACTTC.

This chain links TRBV13 with TRBJ1-4; no clear D gene. The CDR3 extends over 14 amino acids. Germline loops: CDR1 PRHDT, CDR2 FYEKMQ (reference sequence). Trimming left V 2 bases short and J 8 bases short, with 12 bases between. CDR3 region: CASSLTRAGEKLFF. In DNA form, the CDR3 reads TGTGCCAGCAGCTTAACGAGGGCAGGCGAAAAACTGTTTTTT.